This T cell receptor (beta chain) was sequenced during a study of cytomegalovirus exposure and HLA in healthy donors. Whole-study context: The study placed around 80% of its 398 genotyped donors in the Caucasian-associated ancestry cluster.

PCR employed 60 Vbeta and 13 Jbeta primers. Using immunoSEQ multiplex PCR, the repertoire was profiled, and TCRdb retains in-frame clones only, with some absent. The sample consists of more than 140,000 clones, 77% of them appearing once. V shed 6 bases and J 5 bases; nucleotides not matched to a gene: 14. Germline CDR1 reads SGHRS; CDR2 reads YFSETQ. The CDR3 spans 15 residues. Sequencing used PBMCs. The sequence came from a female donor in good health and CMV-seronegative. The rearrangement uses TRBV5-1 and TRBJ2-7; 7 nucleotides align to TRBD1. This chain's CDR3 is CASKLTGALMNEQYF. DNA of the CDR3: TGCGCCAGCAAGTTAACAGGGGCCCTTATGAACGAGCAGTACTTC.